What follows is one T cell receptor (beta chain) and its context. PCR employed 60 Vbeta and 13 Jbeta primers. Sequencing was performed with immunoSEQ multiplex PCR; in TCRdb, only in-frame clones are kept and a portion is missing. Among some 100,000 clones, about 68% were seen once, and the ten largest hold over 12%. The data were obtained in a study of cytomegalovirus exposure and HLA in healthy donors. This CDR3 is built from 16 residues. V lost 5 bases to trimming and J lost 1 base, with 17 bases between them. From germline, CDR1 is MDHEN and CDR2 SYDVKM. The V call is TRBV28, the J call TRBJ1-2; possibly TRBD1 for D (6 bases). Sequencing was performed on PBMCs. The TCR was taken from a male donor in good health and CMV-seropositive. In DNA, the CDR3 is TGTGCCAGCAGTGGGGCCGGACAGTCGGGTAACTATGGCTACACCTTC. Translating it yields CASSGAGQSGNYGYTF.